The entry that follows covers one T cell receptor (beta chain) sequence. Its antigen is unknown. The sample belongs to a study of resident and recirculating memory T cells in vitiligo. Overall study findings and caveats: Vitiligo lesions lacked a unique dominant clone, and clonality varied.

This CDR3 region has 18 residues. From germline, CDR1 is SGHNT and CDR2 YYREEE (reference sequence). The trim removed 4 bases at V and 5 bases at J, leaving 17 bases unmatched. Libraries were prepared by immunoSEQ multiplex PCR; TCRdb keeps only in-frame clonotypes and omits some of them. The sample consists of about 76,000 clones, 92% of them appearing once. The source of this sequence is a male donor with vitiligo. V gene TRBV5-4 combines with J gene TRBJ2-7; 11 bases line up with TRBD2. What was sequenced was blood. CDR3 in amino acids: CASSLVGSGRALAHEQYF. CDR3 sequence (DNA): TGTGCCAGCAGCCTCGTTGGTAGCGGGAGGGCCCTAGCCCACGAGCAGTACTTC.